The 5 T cell receptor beta chains reported below all come from one sample, sequenced in a study of CD8 T cells in ankylosing spondylitis. TCRdb reanalysed the 5' RACE reads using MiXCR and keeps one entry per CDR3 protein. The sample shows about 300,000 distinct CDR3 sequences, about a fifth of them seen only once. Source material: blood, either unsorted or a sorted T cell fraction (not recorded which). Receptor source: a female donor with ankylosing spondylitis or in good health (not recorded which).

This clonotype was seen only a few times. V usage is TRBV5-1 and J usage is TRBJ2-6; D unresolved. Germline CDR1 is SGHRS and CDR2 is YFSETQ. The CDR3 runs to 13 residues. V was pared by 5 bases and J by 2 bases, with 5 bases between. CDR3 region: CASSIAGANVLTF. As DNA, the CDR3 is TGCGCCAGCAGTATAGCTGGGGCCAACGTCCTGACTTTC.

This clonotype has only a few counts. The chain joins TRBV11-2 to TRBJ2-2; D is ambiguous. In germline, CDR1 is SGHAT, CDR2 FQNNGV. CDR3 length: 16 amino acids. Trimming removed 4 bases at V and 5 bases at J, with 17 bases between. DNA for the CDR3: TGTGCCAGCAGCTACTGGACCAAATCGGAGACCGGGGAGCTGTTTTTT. This sequence encodes CASSYWTKSETGELFF.

Remarks on this clonotype: A much larger clone sits a single nucleotide away, making a read error possible. The chain has TRBV29-1 and TRBJ1-1; D is possibly TRBD1 (6 bases). The CDR3 totals 12 residues. Deletions cut 7 bases from V and 3 bases from J, with 12 bases between. Germline CDR1 is SQVTM and CDR2 is ANQGSEA. The CDR3 nucleotides are TGCAGCGGAGGGGGGGGGGACACTGAAGCTTTCTTT. Residues: CSGGGGDTEAFF.

The sample holds a few counts of this clonotype. This chain uses TRBV11-2 with TRBJ1-6; D might be TRBD1 (5 bases). This CDR3 spans 13 amino acids. Germline V gives CDR1 SGHAT, CDR2 FQNNGV. V lost 1 base and J 14 bases, leaving 12 bases between the germline ends. DNA of the CDR3: TGTGCCAGCAGCTTAGCAGGGAAGTCGGCCCTCCACTTT. Protein: CASSLAGKSALHF.

Only a few counts were recorded for this clonotype. V gene TRBV20-1 combines with J gene TRBJ1-2; TRBD1 aligns across 8 bases. The V and J ends lost 5 bases and 4 bases, in that order; junction bases with no gene match: 3. CDR3 length equals 12 residues. Germline V gives CDR1 DFQATT, CDR2 SNEGSKA (reference sequence). CDR3 sequence: CSAYDRGYGYTF. The CDR3 nucleotides read TGCAGTGCTTACGACAGGGGCTATGGCTACACCTTC.